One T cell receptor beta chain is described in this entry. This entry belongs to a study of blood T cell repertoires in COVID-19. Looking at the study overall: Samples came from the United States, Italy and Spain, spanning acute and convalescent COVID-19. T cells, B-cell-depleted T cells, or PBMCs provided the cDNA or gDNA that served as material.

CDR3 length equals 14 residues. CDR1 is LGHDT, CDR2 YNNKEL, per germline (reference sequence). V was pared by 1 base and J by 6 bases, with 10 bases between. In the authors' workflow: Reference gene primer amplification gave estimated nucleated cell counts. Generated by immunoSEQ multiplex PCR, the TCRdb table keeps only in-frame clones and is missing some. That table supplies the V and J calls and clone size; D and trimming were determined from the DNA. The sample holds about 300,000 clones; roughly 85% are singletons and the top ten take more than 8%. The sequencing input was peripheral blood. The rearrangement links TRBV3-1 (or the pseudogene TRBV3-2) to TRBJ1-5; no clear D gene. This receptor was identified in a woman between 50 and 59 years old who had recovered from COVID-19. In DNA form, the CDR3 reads TGTGCCAGCAGCCAAGTCCAGGAAAGTCAGCCCCAGCATTTT. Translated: CASSQVQESQPQHF.